This T cell receptor beta chain was documented in a study of OX40 agonist ivuxolimab in advanced cancers. Findings and limits, study-wide: Certain nonresponders additionally had low normalized T-cell clonal expansion.

Profiling relied on immunoSEQ multiplex PCR, and the TCRdb table lists in-frame clones only, not all of them. The data show 35,000 to 40,000 clones, over 60% seen once. Germline-derived CDR1 and CDR2 are LNHNV and YYDKDF (reference sequence). This CDR3 comprises 16 residues. V lost 0 bases to trimming and J lost 7 bases; unmatched junction nucleotides: 8. In its sample, this clone was seen a few times. Its cognate antigen is unknown. The V call is TRBV15, the J call TRBJ2-1, with 8 positions matching TRBD2. The source of this sequence is an adult with an advanced solid tumor such as melanoma, head and neck, liver or kidney cancer. The sample in question was CD4+ or CD8+ T cells sorted from blood, obtained in a trial of the OX40 agonist ivuxolimab. The CDR3 sequence: CATSRDITSGQNEQFF. CDR3 in DNA: TGTGCCACCAGCAGAGATATCACTAGCGGCCAGAATGAGCAGTTCTTC.